These T cell receptor beta chains were read from a single sample in a study of human T cells and chemical hapten exposure. TCRdb analysed the RACE reads with MiXCR anew, one entry per CDR3 protein. Here the sample spans roughly 90,000 distinct CDR3 sequences, around 10% being singletons. Sequences were derived from whole blood, sampled in connection with sensitization to the hapten diphenylcyclopropenone (DPC). The receptors were sampled from a woman in her 40s with alopecia areata. Some clones in this sample may be carry-over from other donors' samples. The CDR3 runs from the conserved cysteine through the conserved F or W. The D gene is left open where the match is weak. Expanded clones are given a class, and other clones once, few, many or no size at all.

D	V	size	J	DNA	CDR3
TRBD1	TRBV5-1	many	TRBJ2-7	TGCGCCAGCAGCCCGGGCCCCGGACAGGCTTACGAGCAGTACTTC	CASSPGPGQAYEQYF
-	TRBV3-1	few	TRBJ2-1	TGTGCCAGCAGCCAAGGGGGACTTTCGAACAATGAGCAGTTCTTC	CASSQGGLSNNEQFF
-	TRBV5-6	many	TRBJ2-3	TGTGCCAGCAGCTTGGCCCCAGATACGCAGTATTTT	CASSLAPDTQYF
-	TRBV7-2	many	TRBJ2-3	TGTGCCAGCAGCTGGGTGGATACGCAGTATTTT	CASSWVDTQYF
-	TRBV6-6	-	TRBJ1-1	TGTGCCAGCTTCCGGGGTAAAACTTTCTTT	CASFRGKTFF
-	TRBV6-5	-	TRBJ1-3	TGTGCCAGCAGTTACTCTAACAGGCTCGGAAACACCATATATTTT	CASSYSNRLGNTIYF
-	TRBV6-6	many	TRBJ2-1	TGTGCCAGCAGTTACGGAGATCCTGAGCAGTTCTTC	CASSYGDPEQFF
TRBD1	TRBV20-1	many	TRBJ2-5	TGCAGTGCCGAAGGACTGGACAGGGAGGAGACCCAGTACTTC	CSAEGLDREETQYF
-	TRBV20-1	many	TRBJ2-1	TGCAGTGCTAGAGTTGGGGATGAGCAGTTCTTC	CSARVGDEQFF
-	TRBV7-8	many	TRBJ1-4	TGTGCCAGCAGCCTGAGACCGCTAACTAATGAAAAACTGTTTTTT	CASSLRPLTNEKLFF
-	TRBV12-3/TRBV12-4	few	TRBJ1-1	TGTGCCATTCAAAGCTCGGGAACTGAAGCTTTCTTT	CAIQSSGTEAFF
-	TRBV7-2	-	TRBJ2-3	TGTGCCAGCAGCTTAGTAGGGACTGTCACAGATACGCAGTATTTT	CASSLVGTVTDTQYF
-	TRBV7-6	many	TRBJ2-3	TGTGCCAGCAGCATAGGGGGGCCCGGTACGCAGTATTTT	CASSIGGPGTQYF
-	TRBV30	many	TRBJ1-5	TGTGCCTGGAGTGCGTCGGGTCAGCCCCAGCATTTT	CAWSASGQPQHF
TRBD1	TRBV9	many	TRBJ1-1	TGTGCCAGCAGCCCTCAGGGGGCGCGAACTGAAGCTTTCTTT	CASSPQGARTEAFF
-	TRBV28	few	TRBJ2-3	TGTGCCAGCAGTTCCACAGGGGAGGGAGATACGCAGTATTTT	CASSSTGEGDTQYF
-	TRBV5-1	many	TRBJ1-1	TGCGCCAGCAGCTTGTACGGCAGGGAAACTGAAGCTTTCTTT	CASSLYGRETEAFF
TRBD2	TRBV29-1	-	TRBJ2-7	TGCAGCGTTAGCGGGACCGATGCCTACGAGCAGTACTTC	CSVSGTDAYEQYF
-	TRBV13	many	TRBJ1-1	TGTGCCAGCAGCTTAGAGCGTCCCAGGGTGTCCACTGAAGCTTTCTTT	CASSLERPRVSTEAFF
-	TRBV12-3/TRBV12-4	many	TRBJ2-7	TGTGCCAGCACTGAAAAGGTGTCCGGGTACGAGCAGTACTTC	CASTEKVSGYEQYF
-	TRBV3-1	few	TRBJ1-4	TGTGCCAGCAGCCCCCGACAGACAACTAATGAAAAACTGTTTTTT	CASSPRQTTNEKLFF
-	TRBV2	many	TRBJ1-1	TGTGCCAATTCCGACGGGAACAGGAACACTGAAGCTTTCTTT	CANSDGNRNTEAFF
-	TRBV4-3	few	TRBJ1-2	TGCGCCAGCAGCCAAGATACGGGGGCCAGCTACACCTTC	CASSQDTGASYTF
-	TRBV12-3/TRBV12-4	-	TRBJ1-1	TGTGCCAGCAGTCCAGGGGTTTGGACTGAAGCTTTCTTT	CASSPGVWTEAFF
TRBD2	TRBV9	-	TRBJ2-7	TGTGCCAGCAGCGTAGAGCCTAGCGGCGCCTACGAGCAGTACTTC	CASSVEPSGAYEQYF
TRBD1	TRBV27	many	TRBJ1-1	TGTGCCAGCAGGGCACCGGGACAGGGGGCGTCTGCTGAAGCTTTCTTT	CASRAPGQGASAEAFF
TRBD1	TRBV7-7	few	TRBJ2-5	TGTGCTAGCAGCTTAGGGGGCACACCACGCGAGACCCAGTACTTC	CASSLGGTPRETQYF
TRBD2	TRBV13	many	TRBJ2-1	TGTGCCAGCAGCTCCCACCTTAGCGGGGTGTCCTACAATGAGCAGTTCTTC	CASSSHLSGVSYNEQFF
-	TRBV11-2	-	TRBJ2-2	TGTGCCAGCAGCTTTCGTTTCGGACAGACGAACACCGGGGAGCTGTTTTTT	CASSFRFGQTNTGELFF
-	TRBV12-3/TRBV12-4	once	TRBJ1-5	TGTGCCAGCAGTATGGACACTTATCAGCCCCAGCATTTT	CASSMDTYQPQHF
TRBD2	TRBV4-2	many	TRBJ2-1	TGTGCCAGCAGCCAAGTTAGCGGGGGGGCCGGTGAGCAGTTCTTC	CASSQVSGGAGEQFF
TRBD1	TRBV12-3/TRBV12-4	few	TRBJ2-7	TGTGCCAGCAGTTTACCCACAGGGGACGAGCAGTACTTC	CASSLPTGDEQYF
-	TRBV12-3/TRBV12-4	many	TRBJ1-2	TGTGCCAGCAGTCCCTGGGGCGGGCTTGGCTACACCTTC	CASSPWGGLGYTF
TRBD1	TRBV7-8	-	TRBJ1-1	TGTGCCAGCAGCTCCGGACAGGACCCAAGGAGGAACACTGAAGCTTTCTTT	CASSSGQDPRRNTEAFF
-	TRBV20-1	-	TRBJ2-1	TGCAGTGCTAGAGGATCGTACCAATCTCATACTAATGAGCAGTTCTTC	CSARGSYQSHTNEQFF
-	TRBV6-6	few	TRBJ1-5	TGTGCCAGCAGGTGGGACCCTTCGGGACCCCAGCATTTT	CASRWDPSGPQHF
-	TRBV20-1	many	TRBJ2-5	TGCAGTGCTGTTGGGCGACTAGAGACCCAGTACTTC	CSAVGRLETQYF
-	TRBV20-1	-	TRBJ1-5	TGCAGTGCGGGGGGGAAGGGCAATCAGCCCCAGCATTTT	CSAGGKGNQPQHF
-	TRBV18	-	TRBJ1-2	TGTGCCAGCTCACCACGACCCTCTAACTATGGCTACACCTTC	CASSPRPSNYGYTF
-	TRBV7-9	many	TRBJ2-1	TGTGCCACCGCAGTTCGTGTGGCCTCCTACAATGAGCAGTTCTTC	CATAVRVASYNEQFF
-	TRBV6-6	-	TRBJ1-2	TGTGCCAGCAGTTACTCGATATGGGTGGAAGGCTACACCTTC	CASSYSIWVEGYTF
-	TRBV11-3	many	TRBJ2-5	TGTGCCAGCAGCTTAGGTGACGGGGTCCGCGGAGAGACCCAGTACTTC	CASSLGDGVRGETQYF
-	TRBV4-2	many	TRBJ1-1	TGTGCCAGCAGCCAAGCGGGGGTTCGAACGTTGGTGAACACTGAAGCTTTCTTT	CASSQAGVRTLVNTEAFF
TRBD1	TRBV7-6	many	TRBJ2-7	TGTGCCAGCAGCTTAGGGGCCGGGACAGGACACTACGAGCAGTACTTC	CASSLGAGTGHYEQYF
-	TRBV6-6	many	TRBJ1-4	TGTGCCAGCAGTTACTCCGGGGTATGGTTTTTT	CASSYSGVWFF
-	TRBV4-3	many	TRBJ2-7	TGCGCCAGCAGCGAGGGAACAGGGTCCTACGAGCAGTACTTC	CASSEGTGSYEQYF
-	TRBV6-2/TRBV6-3	-	TRBJ2-6	TGTGCCAGCACTCGACCACCCTCTGGGGCCAACGTCCTGACTTTC	CASTRPPSGANVLTF
-	TRBV6-6	few	TRBJ2-7	TGTGCCAGCAGCCCCGGGGGCTACGAGCAGTACTTC	CASSPGGYEQYF
-	TRBV7-9	-	TRBJ1-6	TGTGCCAGCAGCTTACTGGGGTTGTATAATTCACCCCTCCACTTT	CASSLLGLYNSPLHF
-	TRBV12-3/TRBV12-4	few	TRBJ2-1	TGTGCCAGCAGTTCGACGGACACCCTCAATGAGCAGTTCTTC	CASSSTDTLNEQFF
-	TRBV28	many	TRBJ1-5	TGTGCCAGCACCAAAGGGCCCAGCTACGGTCGGCCCCAGCATTTT	CASTKGPSYGRPQHF
-	TRBV5-6	many	TRBJ2-3	TGTGCCAGCAGCTTGGCACAGCGGAAGGCTAGCACAGATACGCAGTATTTT	CASSLAQRKASTDTQYF
TRBD1	TRBV4-3	many	TRBJ1-1	TGCGCCAGCAGCCGGGCCCTGGGGGACAGGATTAATGAAGCTTTCTTT	CASSRALGDRINEAFF
-	TRBV20-1	-	TRBJ2-3	TGCAGTGCTAGATATGGGGATACGCAGTATTTT	CSARYGDTQYF
TRBD2	TRBV14	many	TRBJ2-7	TGTGCCAGCAGCTTCAAAGCGGGGGTCTCCTACGAGCAGTACTTC	CASSFKAGVSYEQYF
-	TRBV10-3	-	TRBJ1-2	TGTGCCATCAGCGCTGGGGACCCCTCTAGGGGCTACACCTTC	CAISAGDPSRGYTF
-	TRBV28	-	TRBJ1-2	TGTGCCAGCGTGTCTCCAGGTGCAAACTATGGCTACACCTTC	CASVSPGANYGYTF
TRBD1	TRBV5-1	many	TRBJ1-4	TGCGCCAGCAGCTATGGACAGGGTAATGAAAAACTGTTTTTT	CASSYGQGNEKLFF